The 12 T cell receptor beta chains below all came from one sample that was sequenced in a study of regulatory T cells in long-lasting Graves disease. TCR beta libraries were built with iRepertoire HTBI primers and Arm-PCR of CDR3 regions. TCRdb independently ran MiXCR on the multiplex PCR reads; one entry per CDR3 protein. Among around 420,000 distinct CDR3 sequences listed, about 15% were seen once. The time point is: newly diagnosed GD, antithyroid drugs for less than 3 months. PBMC RNA served as the TCR library source. The same sample was also used in a study of T cells in Graves' hyperthyroidism and ophthalmopathy.

This specimen consisted of peripheral blood mononuclear cells (PBMCs), obtained at new diagnosis, from a patient treated with antithyroid drugs. These receptors were taken from a woman aged 40-49 years with Graves disease.

This chain connects TRBV2 to TRBJ2-2; unclear D gene. The CDR3 has 16 residues. Per the germline V gene, CDR1 is SNHLY and CDR2 is FYNNEI. Trimming removed 4 bases at V and 1 base at J, with 13 bases between. CDR3 in amino acids: CASSVRGPENTGELFF. For the CDR3, the DNA is TGTGCCAGCAGTGTACGTGGGCCGGAGAACACCGGGGAGCTGTTTTTT.

Concerning this clonotype itself: A far larger clone is one base from this, pointing to a likely read error. The gene calls are TRBV13 and TRBJ2-3; no reliable D call. TRBJ1-5 explains the end of the DNA better; the J call may be wrong. CDR1 PRHDT and CDR2 FYEKMQ come from the germline V gene (reference sequence). The CDR3 is 13 residues long. The CDR3 DNA is TGTGCCAGCAGGGACGGACGGGCAGATACGCAGCATTTT. Translated, it gives CASRDGRADTQHF.

The table lists this clonotype with a few counts. The chain is built from TRBV30 and TRBJ1-6; a possible D gene is TRBD1 (5 bases). This CDR3 is 13 amino acids long. CDR1 and CDR2 (germline): GTSNPN, SVGIG (reference sequence). With 4 bases removed from V and 9 bases from J, the gap between germline ends came to 13 bases. CDR3 loop: CAWTTYGASPLHF. CDR3 in DNA: TGTGCCTGGACCACTTACGGGGCTTCACCCCTCCACTTT.

This clonotype was seen many times. The chain links TRBV20-1 to TRBJ2-1; TRBD1 matches at 7 bases. The CDR3 contains 14 residues. V trimming: 3 bases; J trimming: 8 bases; junction bases outside the gene matches: 10. The germline V gene encodes CDR1 DFQATT and CDR2 SNEGSKA (reference sequence). CDR3 DNA sequence: TGCAGTGCTAGGAAGGGACAGTTGGGCGATGAGCAGTTCTTC. As protein: CSARKGQLGDEQFF.

In its sample, this clonotype was seen a few times. The chain uses TRBV14 and TRBJ2-1, with D possibly TRBD2 on 6 matching bases. The CDR3 runs 14 residues. From germline, CDR1 is SGHDN and CDR2 FVKESK. Trimming stripped 4 bases from V and 5 bases from J, with 12 bases between. The CDR3 DNA reads TGTGCCAGCAGCCCGCGGGGCGGAAACAATGAGCAGTTCTTC. Its translation is CASSPRGGNNEQFF.

This clonotype was seen more than once but under ten times. This chain uses TRBV29-1 with TRBJ2-6, with D uncertain. Germline-derived CDR1 and CDR2 are SQVTM and ANQGSEA. V dropped 4 bases and J dropped 1 base, with 5 bases sitting between them. The CDR3 has 13 amino acids. The CDR3 here is CSVAYSGANVLTF. The CDR3 coding sequence is TGCAGCGTTGCTTATTCTGGGGCCAACGTCCTGACTTTC.

V and J are TRBV28 and TRBJ2-5; TRBD1 agrees at 10 bases. Germline V gene sequence: CDR1 MDHEN, CDR2 SYDVKM. There are 15 residues in the CDR3. Trimming at V came to 6 bases and at J to 5 bases, leaving 9 bases not matched to a gene. CDR3 residues: CASRATGGAMETQYF. CDR3 nucleotide sequence: TGTGCCAGCAGAGCGACAGGGGGCGCGATGGAGACCCAGTACTTC. The whole variable domain, remainder taken from reference TRBV28 and TRBJ2-5, is DVKVTQSSRYLVKRTGEKVFLECVQDMDHENMFWYRQDPGLGLRLIYFSYDVKMKEKGDIPEGYSVSREKKERFSLILESASTNQTSMYLCASRATGGAMETQYFGPGTRLLVL.

This chain uses TRBV6-2 or TRBV6-3 with TRBJ2-2; 8 positions agree with TRBD2. This CDR3 spans 17 amino acids. Trimming removed 6 bases from V and 1 base from J; junction bases left unmatched: 10. In germline, CDR1 is MNHEY, CDR2 SVGEGT. This chain's CDR3 is CASSRGLSGGNTGELFF. CDR3 nucleotides: TGTGCCAGCAGCCGCGGCCTGAGCGGGGGGAACACCGGGGAGCTGTTTTTT.

This clonotype occurred many times. The chain recombines TRBV7-2 with TRBJ2-1; 11 bases align to TRBD1. This CDR3 region has 15 residues. V lost 7 bases and J lost 8; bases outside the gene matches: 10. Germline V gene sequence: CDR1 SGHTA, CDR2 FQGNSA. CDR3 residues: CASNYRDRGSDEQFF. The CDR3 nucleotides read TGTGCCAGCAACTACCGGGACAGGGGGAGTGATGAGCAGTTCTTC.

This rearrangement joins TRBV6-1 to TRBJ2-3, with TRBD1 as a possible D gene (6 bases). The germline CDR1 and CDR2 sequences are MNHNS and SASEGT. Between the trimmed V and J ends, which lost 3 bases and 0 bases, there was a span of 10 bases. This CDR3 comprises 15 residues. CDR3 nucleotide sequence: TGTGCCAGCAGTGATGGACAGCCCAGCACAGATACGCAGTATTTT. The encoded protein is CASSDGQPSTDTQYF.

This clonotype has more than one count but fewer than ten. This chain connects TRBV6-1 to TRBJ2-1, with D perhaps matching TRBD2 (6 bases). The CDR3 consists of 13 residues. The ends were cut back, 7 bases at V and 5 bases at J, with 12 bases in the middle. Germline CDR1 reads MNHNS; CDR2 reads SASEGT. CDR3 in DNA: TGTGCCAGCACCCGCTGGGAGGACAATGAGCAGTTCTTC. The encoded protein is CASTRWEDNEQFF.

This clonotype was recorded at least ten times. The chain carries TRBV13 and TRBJ2-2; no definite D call. This CDR3 is 14 amino acids long. CDR1 PRHDT and CDR2 FYEKMQ come from the germline V gene (reference sequence). V lost 5 bases and J 5 bases, leaving 12 bases between the germline ends. The CDR3 bases are TGTGCCAGCAGCGTCGGACGGAAGACCGGGGAGCTGTTTTTT. This sequence encodes CASSVGRKTGELFF.